One T cell receptor (beta chain) is described in this entry. This entry belongs to a study of blood T cell repertoires in COVID-19. On the study more broadly: Spain, Italy and the United States supplied samples that represented acute and convalescent COVID-19.

The protocol was immunoSEQ multiplex PCR, while the TCRdb copy is restricted to in-frame clones and leaves out a portion. The table has 90,000 to 100,000 clones, 65% to 85% seen once. Per germline, CDR1 MNHEY and CDR2 SVGEGT. V trimming: 6 bases; J trimming: 4 bases; junction bases outside the gene matches: 6. This CDR3 region has 16 residues. The chain combines TRBV6-2 or TRBV6-3 with TRBJ2-7, with TRBD2 matching over 16 bases. Sample: peripheral blood. The TCR originated in an elderly woman with acute or convalescent COVID-19. In DNA form, the CDR3 reads TGTGCCAGCAGCGACGGGACTAGCGGGGGGGGGTACGAGCAGTACGTC. Translation: CASSDGTSGGGYEQYV.